The next 15 T cell receptor beta chains were all read from a single sample in a study of T-cell reconstitution after alpha-beta-depleted transplantation in children. TCRbeta library preparation incorporated unique molecular identifiers. TCRdb processed the PCR reads anew with MiXCR; each CDR3 protein has one entry. The data show roughly 180,000 distinct CDR3 sequences, just over 14% seen once. The sample consisted of PBMCs from the stem cell graft donor, taken from the stem cell graft. These receptors all stem from a human donor who donated a stem cell graft to a child with acute lymphoblastic leukemia.

A note on this clonotype: A much larger clone lies a single base off, so this may be a read error. This chain links TRBV15 with TRBJ2-7; 10 nucleotides line up with TRBD1. The ends lost 5 bases at V and 5 bases at J; junction bases unmatched: 9. The CDR3 spans 15 residues. The germline gives CDR1 LNHNV, CDR2 YYDKDF (reference sequence). The CDR3 protein is CATSLRGTGVDEQYF. The CDR3 DNA sequence: TGTGCCACCAGCTTGAGGGGGACAGGGGTGGACGAGCAGTACTTC.

This clonotype occurred many times. The chain is built from TRBV10-3 and TRBJ1-2; 11 positions agree with TRBD1. There are 13 residues in the CDR3. From germline, CDR1 is ENHRY and CDR2 SYGVKD. The ends lost 8 bases at V and 6 bases at J; junction bases unmatched: 5. The CDR3 region is CAIFGTGGNGYTF. The CDR3 DNA follows: TGTGCCATCTTTGGGACAGGGGGTAATGGCTACACCTTC.

In this sample, this clonotype turned up many times. V gene TRBV28 combines with J gene TRBJ2-3; D call uncertain. The germline gives CDR1 MDHEN, CDR2 SYDVKM. The CDR3 length is 13 residues. V lost 5 bases to trimming and J lost 5 bases, with 11 bases between them. CDR3 amino acids: CASSDYSGDTQYF. The CDR3 DNA reads TGTGCCAGCAGTGATTACAGTGGAGATACGCAGTATTTT.

The chain joins TRBV7-9 to TRBJ1-3, with 8 bases fitting TRBD1. The trim removed 5 bases at V and 0 bases at J, leaving 9 bases unmatched. Germline V lookup: CDR1 SEHNR, CDR2 FQNEAQ (reference sequence). CDR3 length equals 17 residues. In nucleotides, the CDR3 is TGTGCCAGCAGCAAGCGGGGACAGGCCAGCTCTGGAAACACCATATATTTT. It yields the protein CASSKRGQASSGNTIYF.

In its sample, this clonotype was seen many times. This sequence joins TRBV29-1 and TRBJ2-1; 9 nucleotides line up with TRBD1. The CDR3 consists of 13 residues. Germline CDR1 and CDR2: SQVTM and ANQGSEA. The junction had 4 bases not matched to a gene; V was cut back by 2 bases and J by 8 bases. In DNA, the CDR3 is TGCAGCGTTGAATGGACAGGGGACCATGAGCAGTTCTTC. Protein product: CSVEWTGDHEQFF.

This clonotype was observed many times. The chain couples TRBV28 to TRBJ2-7; D gene ambiguous. With 7 bases removed from V and 4 bases from J, the gap between germline ends came to 23 bases. The CDR3 loop spans 16 amino acids. The germline V gene has CDR1 MDHEN and CDR2 SYDVKM. The CDR3 DNA follows: TGTGCCAGCAAGGGCAGCTCAGTATGGGCTATGTACGAGCAGTACTTC. Amino acid sequence: CASKGSSVWAMYEQYF.

The chain is built from TRBV6-6 and TRBJ2-2, with 7 positions matching TRBD2. The germline CDR1 and CDR2 sequences are MNHNY and SVGAGI (reference sequence). J lost 8 bases, V lost 9 bases, and 3 bases had no gene match. The CDR3 is 11 residues long. Here the CDR3 reads CASGGEGELFF. CDR3 bases: TGTGCCAGTGGGGGGGAGGGGGAGCTGTTTTTT.

This clonotype came up many times. This chain joins TRBV4-2 and TRBJ2-7, with TRBD1 identical over 7 bases. Germline trimming cut 5 bases from V and 2 bases from J; bases unmatched to any gene: 9. Germline-derived CDR1 and CDR2 are LGHNA and YNFKEQ. This CDR3 spans 15 amino acids. CDR3 amino acids: CASSARTGPAYEQYF. For the CDR3, the DNA is TGTGCCAGCAGCGCTCGGACAGGCCCAGCCTACGAGCAGTACTTC.

This clonotype was counted ten times or more. CDR3 nucleotides: TGTGCCACCAGTGATTTCGGGACTAGCGGGAGGGCGACAGATACGCAGTATTTT. It translates to CATSDFGTSGRATDTQYF. The chain joins TRBV24-1 to TRBJ2-3; the match to TRBD2 covers 16 bases. The CDR3 contains 18 residues. The V gene's germline CDR1 is KGHDR and CDR2 SFDVKD. Losses at the gene ends were 1 base for V and 3 bases for J; bases not matched to a gene: 3.

The chain links TRBV20-1 to TRBJ2-3; D unresolved. The ends were cut back, 0 bases at V and 6 bases at J, with 10 bases in the middle. This CDR3 region has 13 residues. Germline loops: CDR1 DFQATT, CDR2 SNEGSKA (reference sequence). The CDR3 is CSARDHFTDTQYF. DNA of the CDR3: TGCAGTGCTAGAGACCATTTCACGGATACGCAGTATTTT.

Ten or more counts support this clonotype. This CDR3 is CASSQETVGTETQYF. The DNA of the CDR3 is TGTGCCAGCAGCCAAGAGACAGTAGGGACGGAGACCCAGTACTTC. The V call is TRBV3-1, the J call TRBJ2-5, with D perhaps given as TRBD1 or TRBD2 (5 bases each). CDR1 and CDR2 from the germline V gene are LGHDT and YNNKEL (reference sequence). The CDR3 runs 15 residues. The germline V and J ends were trimmed by 0 bases and 5 bases, with 13 bases remaining between them.

In this sample, this clonotype turned up many times. The chain employs TRBV29-1 and TRBJ1-1; no reliable D call. The CDR3 is made up of 14 amino acids. The V and J ends lost 1 base and 2 bases respectively, with 11 bases between them. Germline loops: CDR1 SQVTM, CDR2 ANQGSEA. CDR3 amino acids: CSVEGRNLNTEAFF. In DNA, the CDR3 is TGCAGCGTTGAAGGGAGGAACCTTAACACTGAAGCTTTCTTT.

With regard to this clonotype: This could be a read error, since a much larger clone is one nucleotide away. The chain has TRBV30 and TRBJ2-2; no reliable D call. CDR1 and CDR2 from the germline V gene are GTSNPN and SVGIG (reference sequence). The CDR3 is made up of 12 amino acids. Here the CDR3 reads CAGKRNAGELFF. In nucleotides, the CDR3 is TGTGCCGGAAAGAGGAACGCCGGGGAGCTGTTTTTT.

In its sample, this clonotype was seen many times. The chain carries TRBV5-1 and TRBJ1-1; perhaps TRBD1 as D (6 bases). The germline V gene encodes CDR1 SGHRS and CDR2 YFSETQ. With 4 bases removed from V and 7 bases from J, the gap between germline ends came to 17 bases. The CDR3 contains 14 residues. CDR3 sequence reads: CASSPGGAELEAFF. The CDR3 DNA is TGCGCCAGCAGCCCCGGGGGGGCCGAACTTGAAGCTTTCTTT.

This clonotype was seen many times. The rearrangement joins TRBV10-1 to TRBJ2-3; D gene unclear. V lost 4 bases, J lost 1 base, and 9 bases lay in between. CDR1 and CDR2 (germline): WNHNN, SYGVQD (reference sequence). The CDR3 consists of 14 residues. The CDR3 sequence: CASSVFDGTDTQYF. In nucleotides, the CDR3 is TGCGCCAGCAGTGTCTTCGACGGCACAGATACGCAGTATTTT.